There are a few counts of the clone carrying this TCR beta chain. What it binds is not known. This record comes from a study of vaccination and CD4 T cells after COVID-19. Turning to the study itself: Convalescent participants consisted of six males and four females, two being Hispanic.

The germline V gene has CDR1 MNHNS and CDR2 SASEGT. The CDR3 runs 14 residues. Trimming shortened V by 7 bases and J by 3 bases, and 15 bases separated the two germline ends. Treatment reported: roughly ten-day PBMC culture with coronavirus spike peptide pools or control peptides (ViraFEST assay). Antigen-specific T cells were expanded with peptide pools by ViraFEST, and TCRs were then sequenced. Sequenced with the Oncomine TCR Beta short-read assay was DNA taken from cultured CD4+ T cells. Using its own MiXCR run on the PCR reads, TCRdb lists one record per CDR3 protein. The sample contains some 20,000 distinct CDR3 sequences, approximately 40% of which appear only once.

The TCR was taken from a human donor who had recovered from COVID-19. V usage is TRBV6-1 and J usage is TRBJ1-1; tentative D call: TRBD1 (5 bases). The material sequenced was CD4+ T cells from blood, cultured in vitro, taken after SARS-CoV-2 vaccination. The chain's CDR3 is CASIAGRGDTEAFF. The CDR3 DNA reads as TGTGCCAGCATCGCTGGGAGAGGGGACACTGAAGCTTTCTTT.